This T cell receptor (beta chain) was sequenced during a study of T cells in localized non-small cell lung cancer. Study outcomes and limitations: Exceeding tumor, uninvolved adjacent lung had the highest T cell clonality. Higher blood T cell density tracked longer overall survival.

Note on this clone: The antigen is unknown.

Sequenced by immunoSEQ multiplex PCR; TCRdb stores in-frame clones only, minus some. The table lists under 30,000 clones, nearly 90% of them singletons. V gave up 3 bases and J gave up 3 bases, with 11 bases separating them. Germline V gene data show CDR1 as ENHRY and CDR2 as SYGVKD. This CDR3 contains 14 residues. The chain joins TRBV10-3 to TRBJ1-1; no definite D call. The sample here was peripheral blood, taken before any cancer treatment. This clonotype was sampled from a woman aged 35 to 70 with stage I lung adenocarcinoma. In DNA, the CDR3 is TGTGCCATCAGTGAAGAGAATCGTTACACTGAAGCTTTCTTT. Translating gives CAISEENRYTEAFF.